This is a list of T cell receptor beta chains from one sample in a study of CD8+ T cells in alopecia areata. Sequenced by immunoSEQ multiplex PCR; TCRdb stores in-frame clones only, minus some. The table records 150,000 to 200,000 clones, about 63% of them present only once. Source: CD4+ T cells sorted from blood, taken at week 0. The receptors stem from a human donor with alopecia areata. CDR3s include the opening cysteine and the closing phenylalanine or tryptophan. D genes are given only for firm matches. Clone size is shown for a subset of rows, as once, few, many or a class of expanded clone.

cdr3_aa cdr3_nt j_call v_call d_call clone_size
CASSLDSLGAGELFF TGTGCCAGCAGCTTAGACTCTTTGGGGGCCGGGGAGCTGTTTTTT TRBJ2-2 TRBV7-2 - -
CAGVMDEKLFF TGTGCGGGAGTCATGGATGAAAAACTGTTTTTT TRBJ1-4 TRBV30 - -
CASSSQRGRSSYNEQFF TGCGCCAGCAGCTCACAGCGGGGCAGGAGCTCCTACAATGAGCAGTTCTTC TRBJ2-1 TRBV5-1 TRBD2 -
CASSPQTSGSTDTQYF TGTGCCAGCAGCCCCCAGACTAGCGGATCCACAGATACGCAGTATTTT TRBJ2-3 TRBV7-2 TRBD2 -
CAWRSGGYTF TGTGCCTGGAGGTCGGGGGGCTACACCTTC TRBJ1-2 TRBV30 - -
CASSLGGQGHRYSPLHF TGTGCCAGCAGCTTGGGCGGTCAGGGCCATAGGTATTCACCCCTCCACTTT TRBJ1-6 TRBV7-2 - -
CASRIAEETQYF TGCGCCAGCAGGATAGCCGAAGAGACCCAGTACTTC TRBJ2-5 TRBV5-1 - -
CASSGGQTSSYEQYF TGCGCCAGCAGCGGCGGACAGACGAGCTCCTACGAGCAGTACTTC TRBJ2-7 TRBV5-1 - -
CASSFGRGGLDSYEQYF TGTGCCAGCAGTTTTGGCCGCGGGGGCCTTGACTCCTACGAGCAGTACTTC TRBJ2-7 TRBV27 - few
CASSLVGEETQYF TGCGCCAGCAGCTTGGTCGGGGAAGAGACCCAGTACTTC TRBJ2-5 TRBV5-1 - -
CAIGTSERDTQYF TGTGCCATAGGGACTTCGGAGAGAGATACGCAGTATTTT TRBJ2-3 TRBV10-3 - -
CATSPRQGSDSPLHF TGTGCCACCAGCCCACGACAGGGGTCGGATTCACCCCTCCACTTT TRBJ1-6 TRBV15 TRBD1 -
CAWKGQDGNQPQHF TGTGCCTGGAAGGGGCAGGATGGCAATCAGCCCCAGCATTTT TRBJ1-5 TRBV30 - few
CASSLINQPQHF TGTGCCAGCAGTCTGATTAATCAGCCCCAGCATTTT TRBJ1-5 TRBV28 - -
CASRVGYEAFF TGTGCCAGCAGAGTTGGGTATGAAGCTTTCTTT TRBJ1-1 TRBV6-6 - few
CASSIRTDRGQEFF TGTGCCAGCAGCATCCGAACCGACAGGGGGCAAGAGTTCTTC TRBJ2-1 TRBV21-1 - -
CSASTEYGYTF TGCAGTGCTAGTACGGAATATGGCTACACCTTC TRBJ1-2 TRBV20-1 - -
CASRFWVDTEAFF TGTGCCAGCAGATTCTGGGTGGACACTGAAGCTTTCTTT TRBJ1-1 TRBV27 - -
CASSLRGADETQYF TGTGCCAGCAGCTTACGGGGGGCCGACGAGACCCAGTACTTC TRBJ2-5 TRBV13 - -
CSGEGLNEAFF TGCAGTGGGGAGGGGTTGAATGAAGCTTTCTTT TRBJ1-1 TRBV20-1 - -
CAWAGGRFSTQYF TGTGCCTGGGCCGGGGGGCGCTTTTCCACGCAGTATTTT TRBJ2-3 TRBV30 - -
CASSQDSEDRGNIQYF TGTGCCAGCAGCCAAGATTCTGAGGACAGGGGAAACATTCAGTACTTC TRBJ2-4 TRBV4-2 TRBD1 few